The 25 T cell receptor beta chains below all came from one sample that was sequenced in a study of blood T cell repertoires in COVID-19. TCRdb's copy holds only in-frame clones and misses some; the assay was immunoSEQ multiplex PCR. The sample contains about 150,000 clones, around 84% of which appear only once. The sample consisted of peripheral blood. These receptor sequences come from a human donor in a cohort sampled during active COVID-19.

The V and J genes are TRBV3-1 (or the pseudogene TRBV3-2) and TRBJ2-1; the match to TRBD2 covers 8 bases. J lost 6 bases, V lost 0 bases, and 7 bases had no gene match. Germline CDR1 is LGHDT and CDR2 is YNNKEL (reference sequence). The CDR3 extends over 16 amino acids. CDR3 amino acids: CASSQDNGGGLNEQFF. Written as DNA, the CDR3 is TGTGCCAGCAGCCAAGATAATGGCGGGGGGCTCAATGAGCAGTTCTTC.

The chain carries TRBV19 and TRBJ1-5; 11 bases agree with TRBD1. This CDR3 has 18 residues. Trimming took 5 bases from V and 0 from J; bases not matched to a gene: 9. The V gene's germline CDR1 is LNHDA and CDR2 SQIVND (reference sequence). CDR3 amino acids: CASSRADRGPYSNQPQHF. CDR3 DNA sequence: TGTGCCAGTAGTCGGGCGGACAGGGGGCCCTATAGCAATCAGCCCCAGCATTTT.

The rearrangement links TRBV29-1 to TRBJ2-1; 7 positions agree with TRBD2. The CDR3 sequence is 11 residues long. Germline V gene sequence: CDR1 SQVTM, CDR2 ANQGSEA. V dropped 6 bases and J dropped 9; count of bases not matched to a gene: 5. CDR3 loop: CSVLGGIEQFF. CDR3 coding DNA: TGCAGCGTCCTGGGGGGGATTGAGCAGTTCTTC.

This chain links TRBV27 with TRBJ2-3; D remains unclear. The CDR3 spans 12 residues. Deletions cut 5 bases from V and 6 bases from J, with 9 bases between. The germline V gene encodes CDR1 MNHEY and CDR2 SMNVEV (reference sequence). The CDR3 loop reads CASSPELDTQYF. In DNA, the CDR3 is TGTGCCAGCAGTCCCGAGTTGGATACGCAGTATTTT.

The genes are TRBV19 and TRBJ1-1; the D is unclear. In germline, CDR1 is LNHDA, CDR2 SQIVND (reference sequence). The CDR3 totals 15 residues. Between the trimmed V and J ends, which lost 3 bases and 1 base, there was a span of 12 bases. CDR3 sequence reads: CASSIRHSKNTEAFF. The CDR3 DNA reads TGTGCCAGTAGTATCCGGCACAGTAAGAACACTGAAGCTTTCTTT.

This chain links TRBV19 with TRBJ2-5; 10 bases line up with TRBD1. The germline CDR1 and CDR2 sequences are LNHDA and SQIVND (reference sequence). The CDR3 covers 16 residues. The V segment lost 4 bases and the J segment 5 bases; nucleotides outside the gene matches: 10. Written as DNA, the CDR3 is TGTGCCAGTAGTACCAAGACAGGGGGCTGGGGGGAGACCCAGTACTTC. Translation: CASSTKTGGWGETQYF. Looking up the rest from reference TRBV19 and TRBJ2-5 gives the full variable domain: DGGITQSPKYLFRKEGQNVTLSCEQNLNHDAMYWYRQDPGQGLRLIYYSQIVNDFQKGDIAEGYSVSREKKESFPLTVTSAQKNPTAFYLCASSTKTGGWGETQYFGPGTRLLVL.

This clone came up a few times. This sequence joins TRBV5-8 and TRBJ1-1, with 8 bases lining up with TRBD1. Germline CDR1 and CDR2: SGHTS and YDEGEE. There are 16 residues in the CDR3. Trimming cost V 4 bases and J 4 bases; bases outside gene matches: 12. The DNA of the CDR3 is TGTGCCAGCAGCATAGGACAGGGAAACGGAGGCACTGAAGCTTTCTTT. This codes for CASSIGQGNGGTEAFF. The variable domain in full, with the rest retrieved from reference TRBV5-8 and TRBJ1-1, is EAGVTQSPTHLIKTRGQQATLRCSPISGHTSVYWYQQALGLGLQFLLWYDEGEERNRGNFPPRFSGRQFPNYSSELNVNALELEDSALYLCASSIGQGNGGTEAFFGQGTRLTVV.

This chain links TRBV28 with TRBJ2-3, with D maybe TRBD1 (6 bases). Germline V lookup: CDR1 MDHEN, CDR2 SYDVKM. The length of the CDR3 is 15 residues. Trimming took 5 bases from V and 3 from J, leaving 15 bases between them. In nucleotides, the CDR3 is TGTGCCAGCAGTACCGGGGACACCGGAACAGATACGCAGTATTTT. Amino acid sequence: CASSTGDTGTDTQYF.

This chain connects TRBV6-2 or TRBV6-3 to TRBJ2-1; perhaps TRBD2 as D (6 bases). V gave up 2 bases and J gave up 9 bases, with 8 bases separating them. Germline assignment: CDR1 MNHEY and CDR2 SVGEGT. This CDR3 comprises 12 residues. The CDR3: CASSYGRGEQFF. The CDR3 coding sequence is TGTGCCAGCAGTTACGGGCGGGGTGAGCAGTTCTTC.

The chain links TRBV12-3 or TRBV12-4 to TRBJ1-4; D uncertain. The CDR3 length is 12 residues. Trimming left V 5 bases short and J 8 bases short, with 9 bases between. The DNA of the CDR3 is TGTGCCAGCAGTGGACTCTCAGAAAAACTGTTTTTT. Its protein is CASSGLSEKLFF.

V is TRBV11-3 and J is TRBJ2-3; no reliable D call. V lost 0 bases, J lost 3 bases, and 7 bases lay in between. Germline V gives CDR1 SGHNT, CDR2 YENEEA. The CDR3 extends over 14 amino acids. CDR3: CASSLDIRTDTQYF. The DNA of the CDR3 is TGTGCCAGCAGCTTAGATATCAGGACAGATACGCAGTATTTT.

This chain connects TRBV6-5 to TRBJ2-1; no definite D call. V shed 0 bases and J shed 9 bases, with 9 bases lying between them. Germline V CDR1 and CDR2: MNHEY, SVGAGI. CDR3 size: 13 residues. Written as DNA, the CDR3 is TGTGCCAGCAGTTACTCGGCCATAAGTGAGCAGTTCTTC. Protein product: CASSYSAISEQFF.

The V and J genes are TRBV15 and TRBJ1-1; 7 bases line up with TRBD1. Trimming at V came to 0 bases and at J to 1 base, leaving 2 bases not matched to a gene. This CDR3 is built from 15 residues. CDR1 LNHNV and CDR2 YYDKDF come from the germline V gene (reference sequence). As DNA, the CDR3 is TGTGCCACCAGCAGAGATAGGACAGGGAACACTGAAGCTTTCTTT. Translated, it gives CATSRDRTGNTEAFF.

The chain links TRBV4-1 to TRBJ1-4; 7 bases are shared with TRBD1. This CDR3 is 14 amino acids long. J gave up 3 bases and V 3 bases, and 1 base lay outside the gene matches. The germline CDR1 and CDR2 sequences are MGHRA and YSYEKL. Here the CDR3 DNA reads TGCGCCAGCAGCCACGGGACAGCTAATGAAAAACTGTTTTTT. It encodes CASSHGTANEKLFF.

In its sample, this clone was seen once. V usage is TRBV3-1 (or the pseudogene TRBV3-2) and J usage is TRBJ2-6; the match to TRBD1 covers 9 bases. CDR1 is LGHDT, CDR2 YNNKEL, per germline (reference sequence). The CDR3 has 17 amino acids. Unmatched junction bases numbered 5, after V lost 4 bases and J lost 1 base. The CDR3 DNA sequence: TGTGCCAGCAGCCTAGACAGGGGGAGGTCTGGGGCCAACGTCCTGACTTTC. This gives the protein CASSLDRGRSGANVLTF.

A remark on this clone: Other nucleotide sequences from this sample produce the same CDR3. The chain employs TRBV18 and TRBJ2-1; TRBD2 aligns across 13 bases. Germline-derived CDR1 and CDR2 are KGHSH and LQKENI. The ends lost 3 bases at V and 4 bases at J; junction bases unmatched: 0. This CDR3 is 15 amino acids long. Here the CDR3 reads CASSPGLAGYNEQFF. In nucleotides, the CDR3 is TGTGCCAGCTCACCGGGACTAGCGGGATACAATGAGCAGTTCTTC.

The V gene is TRBV13, the J gene TRBJ2-3, with a tentative D call TRBD2 (5 bases). The germline CDR1 and CDR2 sequences are PRHDT and FYEKMQ (reference sequence). The CDR3 covers 14 residues. V was cut by 4 bases and J by 0 bases, with 8 bases left in between. This chain's CDR3 is CASSSRTSTDTQYF. DNA for the CDR3: TGTGCCAGCAGCTCTCGGACTAGCACAGATACGCAGTATTTT.

This sequence joins TRBV21-1 and TRBJ1-1; TRBD1, the table's D call, lacks a check against the DNA. TRBV21-1 is recorded as a pseudogene. CDR3 length: 15 amino acids. The CDR3 region has the DNA TGTGCCAGCAGCCCCCAGGGGACCCCAATCGCTGAAGCTTTCTTT. Its translation is CASSPQGTPIAEAFF.

V is TRBV9 and J is TRBJ2-1, with TRBD2 as a possible D gene (6 bases). The V gene lost 0 bases and the J gene lost 0 bases, with 16 bases spanning the gap. The CDR3 contains 18 residues. Germline values: CDR1 SGDLS, CDR2 YYNGEE. The CDR3 here is CASSVARVGGSSYNEQFF. The CDR3 coding sequence is TGTGCCAGCAGCGTAGCTCGGGTCGGAGGGAGCTCCTACAATGAGCAGTTCTTC.

The rearrangement joins TRBV4-3 to TRBJ1-2; 7 bases map to TRBD1. Germline V CDR1 and CDR2: LGHNA, YSLEER. This CDR3 contains 13 residues. V was pared by 0 bases and J by 6 bases, with 1 base of the junction left unmatched. CDR3 sequence: CASSQEGGNGYTF. The CDR3, as DNA: TGCGCCAGCAGCCAAGAAGGGGGCAATGGCTACACCTTC.

The chain links TRBV28 to TRBJ1-3, with TRBD1 matching over 8 bases. From germline, CDR1 is MDHEN and CDR2 SYDVKM. The CDR3 has 19 amino acids. V trimming: 6 bases; J trimming: 0 bases; junction bases outside the gene matches: 16. CDR3 sequence: CASSTLPGQGEGSGNTIYF. The CDR3 bases are TGTGCCAGCAGCACCCTCCCAGGACAGGGTGAAGGCTCTGGAAACACCATATATTTT.

The chain recombines TRBV18 with TRBJ2-3; tentatively, D is TRBD1 (6 bases). The germline gives CDR1 KGHSH, CDR2 LQKENI. The V gene lost 0 bases and the J gene lost 0 bases, with 10 bases spanning the gap. This CDR3 is 16 amino acids long. CDR3 residues: CASSPPGQFSTDTQYF. The CDR3 region has the DNA TGTGCCAGCTCACCACCCGGACAGTTTAGCACAGATACGCAGTATTTT.

The rearrangement uses TRBV10-3 and TRBJ2-5, with D possibly being TRBD1 (6 bases). The V gene lost 6 bases and the J gene lost 4 bases, with 12 bases spanning the gap. Looked up from germline, CDR1 is ENHRY and CDR2 is SYGVKD. This CDR3 region has 13 residues. CDR3 sequence reads: CAIRTGSSETQYF. The DNA for the CDR3 is TGTGCCATCAGAACAGGGAGTTCAGAGACCCAGTACTTC.

This chain connects TRBV18 to TRBJ1-4; D not resolved. The germline V and J ends were trimmed by 3 bases and 0 bases, with 8 bases remaining between them. Germline CDR1 reads KGHSH; CDR2 reads LQKENI. The CDR3 has 15 amino acids. CDR3 sequence reads: CASSPSRSTNEKLFF. The CDR3 DNA reads TGTGCCAGCTCACCCTCGAGATCAACTAATGAAAAACTGTTTTTT.

This clone was counted at least ten times. The chain is built from TRBV28 and TRBJ1-1; TRBD1 agrees at 7 bases. CDR1 MDHEN and CDR2 SYDVKM come from the germline V gene. Trimming at V came to 6 bases and at J to 1 base, leaving 8 bases not matched to a gene. The CDR3 runs to 15 residues. The CDR3 is CASSTTGAKNTEAFF. The CDR3, as DNA: TGTGCCAGCAGCACCACAGGGGCCAAGAACACTGAAGCTTTCTTT. The variable domain in full, with the rest retrieved from reference TRBV28 and TRBJ1-1, is DVKVTQSSRYLVKRTGEKVFLECVQDMDHENMFWYRQDPGLGLRLIYFSYDVKMKEKGDIPEGYSVSREKKERFSLILESASTNQTSMYLCASSTTGAKNTEAFFGQGTRLTVV.